One and the same sample provided the 8 T cell receptor beta chains below, sequenced in a study of blood T cell repertoires in COVID-19. Some clones are missing from TCRdb's copy, which holds only in-frame ones; the method was immunoSEQ multiplex PCR. This repertoire shows roughly 310,000 clones, about nine tenths found once; its top ten account for 2.9%. Specimen: peripheral blood. The receptors were gathered from a woman aged 30 to 39 with COVID-19, enrolled during active disease.

J is TRBJ2-6 and V is TRBV15; TRBD2 is a possible D gene (6 bases). V dropped 0 bases and J dropped 0 bases, with 18 bases sitting between them. Germline values: CDR1 LNHNV, CDR2 YYDKDF (reference sequence). This CDR3 has 20 amino acids. In DNA form, the CDR3 reads TGTGCCACCAGCAGAGATCAACTAGCCCTTGCCCTCTCTGGGGCCAACGTCCTGACTTTC. Translation gives CATSRDQLALALSGANVLTF. Using reference TRBV15 and TRBJ2-6 for the parts outside the CDR3, the full variable domain is DAMVIQNPRYQVTQFGKPVTLSCSQTLNHNVMYWYQQKSSQAPKLLFHYYDKDFNNEADTPDNFQSRRPNTSFCFLDIRSPGLGDTAMYLCATSRDQLALALSGANVLTFGAGSRLTVL.

This chain connects TRBV19 to TRBJ1-1; a possible D gene is TRBD1 (5 bases). The length of the CDR3 is 12 residues. Per germline, CDR1 LNHDA and CDR2 SQIVND (reference sequence). V was cut by 7 bases and J by 6 bases, with 12 bases left in between. In DNA, the CDR3 is TGTGCCAGTAAGTTGGGGGGGTCTGAAGCTTTCTTT. This codes for CASKLGGSEAFF. Looking up the rest from reference TRBV19 and TRBJ1-1 gives the full variable domain: DGGITQSPKYLFRKEGQNVTLSCEQNLNHDAMYWYRQDPGQGLRLIYYSQIVNDFQKGDIAEGYSVSREKKESFPLTVTSAQKNPTAFYLCASKLGGSEAFFGQGTRLTVV.

This clone was counted a few times. Here the CDR3 reads CASMRDRGSEQYF. As DNA, the CDR3 is TGTGCCAGCATGCGGGACAGGGGAAGCGAGCAGTACTTC. This chain connects TRBV6-5 to TRBJ2-7, with 10 positions matching TRBD1. In germline, CDR1 is MNHEY, CDR2 SVGAGI. CDR3 length: 13 residues. V trimming: 7 bases; J trimming: 6 bases; junction bases outside the gene matches: 6.

V and J are TRBV12-3 or TRBV12-4 and TRBJ1-1; TRBD1 might be the D (5 bases). V shed 5 bases and J shed 12 bases, with 16 bases lying between them. The CDR3 covers 12 residues. The CDR3 coding sequence is TGTGCCAGCAGTCTTCAGGGACTAGGAACTTTCTTT. Its protein product is CASSLQGLGTFF.

The J gene is TRBJ2-5, the V gene TRBV14; possible D gene TRBD1, 6 bases. The germline CDR1 and CDR2 sequences are SGHDN and FVKESK. The CDR3 covers 16 residues. V shed 0 bases and J shed 5 bases, with 16 bases lying between them. CDR3 sequence (DNA): TGTGCCAGCAGCCAAGATCATTTTAGGGGGTACGAGACCCAGTACTTC. This codes for CASSQDHFRGYETQYF.

This chain links TRBV6-5 with TRBJ1-2, with 10 bases that match TRBD1. CDR1 and CDR2 from the germline V gene are MNHEY and SVGAGI. The CDR3 sequence is 15 residues long. Trimming removed 9 bases from V and 1 base from J; junction bases left unmatched: 8. CDR3 DNA: TGTGCCAGGACAAACGGACAGGGGGATAACTATGGCTACACCTTC. Protein: CARTNGQGDNYGYTF.

The V call is TRBV28, the J call TRBJ2-5; TRBD2 aligns across 12 bases. Trimming at V came to 4 bases and at J to 5 bases, leaving 8 bases not matched to a gene. The CDR3 contains 16 residues. Germline V gives CDR1 MDHEN, CDR2 SYDVKM. DNA of the CDR3: TGTGCCAGCAGTTCCCCCCGGACTAGCGGGGTGGAGACCCAGTACTTC. Translating it yields CASSSPRTSGVETQYF.

The chain links TRBV29-1 to TRBJ1-2, with 10 bases lining up with TRBD1. Germline assignment: CDR1 SQVTM and CDR2 ANQGSEA. The V segment lost 4 bases and the J segment 8 bases; nucleotides outside the gene matches: 4. This CDR3 has 12 amino acids. The CDR3 bases are TGCAGCGTTGGAGAGACAGGGGGCGGCTACACCTTC. Encoded protein: CSVGETGGGYTF.